The clone carrying this TCR beta chain occurred a few times. Its antigen is unidentified. The sample originates from a study of blood T cells in healthy people across ages. Alongside a J-beta primer mix, a sample-barcoded 5' primer served in a second PCR lasting roughly 6 to 12 cycles. TCRdb redid the calling of the 5' RACE reads with MiXCR, one entry per CDR3 protein. The sample has more than 900,000 distinct CDR3 sequences, almost 25% seen once; the top ten hold 0.65% to 0.95%. Study-level findings and limits: Higher diversity and more naive CD4+ cells were features of long-lived donors, compared to aged donors.

The CDR3 has 15 amino acids. The V gene end was trimmed by 2 bases and the J gene end by 2 bases; junction bases not matched to a gene: 9. Germline CDR1 DFQATT, CDR2 SNEGSKA (reference sequence). These data were likewise used in another study, on T cells of mothers and their children. That source adds: Donation was provided by three healthy Caucasian mothers along with their six children. Slightly higher overlap, not significant, was seen in related mother-child pairs than in unrelated pairs.

This rearrangement joins TRBV20-1 to TRBJ2-7; 7 bases are a match to TRBD1. The sequence was obtained from a girl aged 2-9 years in good health. Sequencing was performed on blood. The CDR3 bases are TGCAGTGCTAGACAAAAACAGGGGACGCCCTACGAGCAGTACTTC. It is translated as CSARQKQGTPYEQYF.